Listed below are T cell receptor beta chains from one sample, sequenced in a study of cytomegalovirus exposure and HLA in healthy donors. TCRdb's copy holds only in-frame clones and misses some; the assay was immunoSEQ multiplex PCR. The repertoire consists of 300,000 to 450,000 clones, with roughly 85% occurring once and the leading ten covering 0.83%. Specimen: PBMCs. Receptor source: a woman aged 18-35 years in good health and CMV-seronegative. The CDR3 runs from the conserved cysteine through the conserved F or W.

v_gene: TRBV29-1
j_gene: TRBJ2-1
CDR3aa: CSVEGDFSSYNEQFF

v_gene: TRBV4-2
j_gene: TRBJ2-7
CDR3aa: CASSQEGLSYEQYF

v_gene: TRBV13
j_gene: TRBJ2-3
CDR3aa: CASSLNLVDTQYF

v_gene: TRBV28
j_gene: TRBJ1-2
CDR3aa: CASSLSDRGNYGYTF

v_gene: TRBV28
j_gene: TRBJ2-7
CDR3aa: CASKSSASYEQYF

v_gene: TRBV7-8
j_gene: TRBJ2-7
CDR3aa: CASSLVFLAPYEQYF

v_gene: TRBV7-2
j_gene: TRBJ2-7
CDR3aa: CASRPFNVRGYEQYF

v_gene: TRBV10-2
j_gene: TRBJ2-5
CDR3aa: CASRSSAEETQYF

v_gene: TRBV6-5
j_gene: TRBJ2-7
CDR3aa: CASIPGGLDEQYF

v_gene: TRBV27
j_gene: TRBJ2-3
CDR3aa: CASSLYLPSGAPDTQYF

v_gene: TRBV28
j_gene: TRBJ1-1
CDR3aa: CASTPTFPELRLNTEAFF

v_gene: TRBV6-1
j_gene: TRBJ2-7
CDR3aa: CASSGVGGQGEEQYF

v_gene: TRBV7-8
j_gene: TRBJ2-1
CDR3aa: CASSPTSGSYNEQFF

v_gene: TRBV28
j_gene: TRBJ2-7
CDR3aa: CASSPGTVSQYF

v_gene: TRBV14
j_gene: TRBJ2-7
CDR3aa: CASSQRDRVSSSYEQYF

v_gene: TRBV6-5
j_gene: TRBJ1-5
CDR3aa: CASKTGAHQPQHF

v_gene: TRBV28
j_gene: TRBJ1-1
CDR3aa: CASRETSPGLGVF

v_gene: TRBV10-3
j_gene: TRBJ1-6
CDR3aa: CAISENRGDSPLHF

v_gene: TRBV30
j_gene: TRBJ1-2
CDR3aa: CAGLRHFNYGYTF

v_gene: TRBV5-1
j_gene: TRBJ2-3
CDR3aa: CASAGLAGGWGTDTQYF

v_gene: TRBV15
j_gene: TRBJ2-1
CDR3aa: CATSRVGDKPFF

v_gene: TRBV27
j_gene: TRBJ2-2
CDR3aa: CASSLGRVSGELFF

v_gene: TRBV27
j_gene: TRBJ2-1
CDR3aa: CASSPTGVNEQFF

v_gene: TRBV4-1
j_gene: TRBJ1-2
CDR3aa: CASSQWGRSFPTGYTF

v_gene: TRBV6-4
j_gene: TRBJ2-1
CDR3aa: CASSDSGGSHEQFF

v_gene: TRBV6-1
j_gene: TRBJ2-7
CDR3aa: CASSDRRGGPYEQYF